The 24 T cell receptor beta chains below were found in one sample sequenced in a study of identical twins. Via MiXCR, TCRdb re-called the 5' RACE reads, giving one row per CDR3 protein. The data show 460,000 or so distinct CDR3 sequences, over 12% seen once. The same data also contributed to another study, on yellow fever vaccine responses in identical twins.

Sequencing used CD4+ T cells sorted from blood. Receptors were obtained from a woman aged 18-29 years in good health.

The chain carries TRBV12-3 or TRBV12-4 and TRBJ2-3; D unclear. The CDR3 contains 11 residues. Trimming took 6 bases from V and 10 from J, leaving 11 bases between them. The CDR3 loop is CASSPLSAQYF. CDR3 nucleotides: TGTGCCAGCAGCCCTCTAAGTGCGCAGTATTTT.

This clonotype has just a few counts. This rearrangement joins TRBV7-2 to TRBJ2-2; unclear D gene. CDR1 SGHTA and CDR2 FQGNSA come from the germline V gene. The CDR3 is 14 amino acids. Deletions cut 5 bases from V and 0 bases from J, with 7 bases between. CDR3 DNA: TGTGCCAGCAGCCGCGAACCGAACACCGGGGAGCTGTTTTTT. Its translation is CASSREPNTGELFF.

This clonotype has more than one count but fewer than ten. This chain connects TRBV2 to TRBJ2-5; TRBD2 matches 8 bases. The CDR3 totals 15 residues. Trimming cost V 6 bases and J 4 bases; bases outside gene matches: 10. The V gene's germline CDR1 is SNHLY and CDR2 FYNNEI. CDR3 residues: CASSDRRGVTETQYF. CDR3 nucleotides: TGTGCCAGCAGCGACAGGCGGGGGGTCACAGAGACCCAGTACTTC.

The CDR3, as DNA: TGTGCCAGCAGTCCTGGGCAAGAGATAGGCCAGTACTTC. It encodes CASSPGQEIGQYF. The chain recombines TRBV5-4 with TRBJ2-5; D is uncertain. CDR3 length equals 13 residues. The germline gives CDR1 SGHNT, CDR2 YYREEE (reference sequence). Deletions cut 5 bases from V and 10 bases from J, with 18 bases between.

The chain has TRBV6-2 or TRBV6-3 and TRBJ2-1; D might be TRBD2 (5 bases). Germline CDR1 is MNHEY and CDR2 is SVGEGT. Trimming stripped 4 bases from V and 6 bases from J, with 13 bases between. The CDR3 is 14 amino acids. The CDR3 loop reads CASSFLLGGNEQFF. The CDR3 DNA reads TGTGCCAGCAGTTTCCTACTAGGTGGCAATGAGCAGTTCTTC.

This chain connects TRBV20-1 to TRBJ1-6, with D maybe TRBD1 (5 bases). V was pared by 2 bases and J by 7 bases, with 12 bases between. This CDR3 has 14 residues. Germline assignment: CDR1 DFQATT and CDR2 SNEGSKA (reference sequence). The CDR3 is CSARPLGDNSPLHF. In DNA, the CDR3 is TGCAGTGCTAGACCCCTCGGGGACAATTCACCCCTCCACTTT.

This clonotype came up a few times. The chain couples TRBV7-2 to TRBJ2-1; 10 bases are a match to TRBD2. Germline V lookup: CDR1 SGHTA, CDR2 FQGNSA. This CDR3 is 16 amino acids long. V trimming: 4 bases; J trimming: 7 bases; junction bases outside the gene matches: 10. The CDR3 DNA sequence: TGTGCCAGCAGCTCCGGACTAGCGGTAACGGGGAATGAGCAGTTCTTC. Translated: CASSSGLAVTGNEQFF.

This clonotype was observed many times. The chain recombines TRBV10-3 with TRBJ2-5; D gene ambiguous. The CDR3 runs 11 residues. Trimming removed 3 bases from V and 7 bases from J, with 6 bases in between. The germline gives CDR1 ENHRY, CDR2 SYGVKD. CDR3 loop: CAISDSGTQYF. In nucleotides, the CDR3 is TGTGCCATCAGTGATTCAGGGACCCAGTACTTC.

This clonotype was counted only a few times. The chain links TRBV6-2 or TRBV6-3 to TRBJ2-5; 12 positions match TRBD2. Germline lookup yields CDR1 MNHEY and CDR2 SVGEGT. Germline trimming cut 0 bases from V and 1 base from J; bases unmatched to any gene: 6. This CDR3 spans 18 amino acids. The CDR3 DNA follows: TGTGCCAGCAGTTACTCTCTTACTAGCGGGGGGCCCCAAGAGACCCAGTACTTC. This translates into CASSYSLTSGGPQETQYF.

The J gene is TRBJ2-5, the V gene TRBV3-1; D might be TRBD1 or TRBD2, each matching 5 bases. V shed 1 base and J shed 5 bases, with 8 bases lying between them. CDR3 size: 13 residues. Germline CDR1 is LGHDT and CDR2 is YNNKEL (reference sequence). In nucleotides, the CDR3 is TGTGCCAGCAGCCAAGCCGGGGCTGAGACCCAGTACTTC. Its translation: CASSQAGAETQYF.

The chain's CDR3 is CASSQDIQAAQYEQYF. The DNA of the CDR3 is TGCGCCAGCAGCCAAGATATTCAAGCGGCCCAATACGAGCAGTACTTC. The V gene is TRBV4-3, the J gene TRBJ2-7; TRBD2 is a possible D gene (5 bases). The germline V and J ends were trimmed by 0 bases and 4 bases, with 16 bases remaining between them. Germline CDR1 reads LGHNA; CDR2 reads YSLEER. The CDR3 contains 16 residues.

The chain links TRBV19 to TRBJ2-7; the D gene is possibly TRBD2 (5 bases). V lost 6 bases and J lost 2, with 17 bases in between. The CDR3 runs to 15 residues. The V gene's germline CDR1 is LNHDA and CDR2 SQIVND (reference sequence). CDR3 region: CASRPAASGTYEQYF. The CDR3 DNA reads as TGTGCCAGTAGACCCGCCGCGTCCGGGACCTACGAGCAGTACTTC.

This clonotype appeared a few times. The genes are TRBV29-1 and TRBJ2-7, with TRBD1 matching over 11 bases. With 7 bases clipped from V and 1 base from J, the junction kept 6 bases outside the gene matches. The germline CDR1 and CDR2 sequences are SQVTM and ANQGSEA. The CDR3 runs 14 residues. The CDR3 region is CSGTGGQGSYEQYF. DNA for the CDR3: TGCAGCGGGACAGGGGGCCAGGGGTCCTACGAGCAGTACTTC.

The chain combines TRBV29-1 with TRBJ1-1; TRBD1 is a possible D gene (5 bases). The CDR3 runs to 13 residues. Trimming took off 2 bases at V and 4 bases at J, with 11 bases between the two ends. Germline CDR1 and CDR2: SQVTM and ANQGSEA. CDR3 sequence reads: CSVERGRSTEAFF. The CDR3 bases are TGCAGCGTTGAAAGGGGCCGGAGCACTGAAGCTTTCTTT.

This clonotype was recorded a few times. The V call is TRBV7-6, the J call TRBJ2-1, with 7 bases that match TRBD2. V dropped 5 bases and J dropped 2; count of bases not matched to a gene: 9. CDR3 length: 16 amino acids. Germline CDR1 is SGHVS and CDR2 is FNYEAQ. CDR3 in amino acids: CASSQLTSVTYNEQFF. The DNA for the CDR3 is TGTGCCAGCAGCCAACTCACTAGCGTCACCTACAATGAGCAGTTCTTC.

The chain has TRBV2 and TRBJ2-2, with TRBD2 matching over 13 bases. V was pared by 6 bases and J by 8 bases, with 9 bases of the junction left unmatched. CDR1 is SNHLY, CDR2 FYNNEI, per germline. This CDR3 is 16 amino acids long. CDR3: CASRLRLAGGSGELFF. The CDR3 DNA follows: TGTGCCAGCAGACTTCGACTAGCGGGGGGATCGGGGGAGCTGTTTTTT.

This chain connects TRBV9 to TRBJ2-2; D gene ambiguous. The CDR3 runs to 15 residues. V was trimmed by 0 bases and J by 2 bases, leaving 8 bases between them. The germline V gene encodes CDR1 SGDLS and CDR2 YYNGEE. This chain's CDR3 is CASSVGPGNTGELFF. The CDR3 bases are TGTGCCAGCAGCGTAGGACCCGGAAACACCGGGGAGCTGTTTTTT.

This clonotype was seen a handful of times. The V gene is TRBV10-3, the J gene TRBJ2-2; 8 bases are a match to TRBD2. This CDR3 is built from 15 residues. Germline V gene sequence: CDR1 ENHRY, CDR2 SYGVKD. Trimming took 6 bases from V and 2 from J; bases not matched to a gene: 5. CDR3 sequence (DNA): TGTGCCATCAGGGGAGCGGGGGCTAACACCGGGGAGCTGTTTTTT. Its translation: CAIRGAGANTGELFF.

The chain links TRBV18 to TRBJ2-7; tentatively, D is TRBD1 (6 bases). The CDR3 totals 12 residues. Germline assignment: CDR1 KGHSH and CDR2 LQKENI. V shed 1 base and J shed 5 bases, with 6 bases lying between them. CDR3 protein: CASSPRTDEQYF. For the CDR3, the DNA is TGTGCCAGCTCACCACGGACAGACGAGCAGTACTTC.

The genes are TRBV7-2 and TRBJ1-6; unclear D gene. V was clipped by 3 bases and J by 10 bases, with 10 bases between them. Per the germline V gene, CDR1 is SGHTA and CDR2 is FQGNSA. This CDR3 is built from 13 residues. CDR3: CASSFWRQSPLHF. CDR3 bases: TGTGCCAGCAGCTTTTGGCGGCAGTCACCCCTCCACTTT.

This clonotype was counted many times. The chain combines TRBV15 with TRBJ2-2; tentative D call: TRBD2 (5 bases). The CDR3 is made up of 15 amino acids. With 6 bases removed from V and 3 bases from J, the gap between germline ends came to 14 bases. Germline V lookup: CDR1 LNHNV, CDR2 YYDKDF (reference sequence). CDR3: CATRFPGIDTGELFF. The CDR3 DNA follows: TGTGCCACCAGGTTTCCGGGGATAGACACCGGGGAGCTGTTTTTT.

This clonotype has at least ten counts. This chain's CDR3 is CASALGQGINIQYF. CDR3 sequence (DNA): TGTGCCAGCGCGCTGGGACAGGGAATAAACATTCAGTACTTC. V usage is TRBV28 and J usage is TRBJ2-4; 9 nucleotides align to TRBD1. Germline V gene data show CDR1 as MDHEN and CDR2 as SYDVKM. J was trimmed by 6 bases and V by 8 bases; bases with no gene match: 8. The CDR3 is 14 residues long.

This chain joins TRBV2 and TRBJ2-5; D may be TRBD1 or TRBD2 (5 bases each). The germline CDR1 and CDR2 sequences are SNHLY and FYNNEI. V was clipped by 3 bases and J by 2 bases, with 7 bases between them. The CDR3 runs to 13 residues. The CDR3 bases are TGTGCCAGCAGTGACGGGGCGCAAGAGACCCAGTACTTC. As protein: CASSDGAQETQYF.

The rearrangement uses TRBV5-6 and TRBJ2-1; the match to TRBD2 covers 8 bases. CDR3 size: 14 residues. CDR1 is SGHDT, CDR2 YYEEEE, per germline. The J segment lost 6 bases and the V segment lost 2 bases, leaving 4 bases of the junction unmatched. The CDR3 protein is CASSFDGRGNEQFF. CDR3 nucleotides: TGTGCCAGCAGCTTCGACGGGAGGGGCAATGAGCAGTTCTTC.